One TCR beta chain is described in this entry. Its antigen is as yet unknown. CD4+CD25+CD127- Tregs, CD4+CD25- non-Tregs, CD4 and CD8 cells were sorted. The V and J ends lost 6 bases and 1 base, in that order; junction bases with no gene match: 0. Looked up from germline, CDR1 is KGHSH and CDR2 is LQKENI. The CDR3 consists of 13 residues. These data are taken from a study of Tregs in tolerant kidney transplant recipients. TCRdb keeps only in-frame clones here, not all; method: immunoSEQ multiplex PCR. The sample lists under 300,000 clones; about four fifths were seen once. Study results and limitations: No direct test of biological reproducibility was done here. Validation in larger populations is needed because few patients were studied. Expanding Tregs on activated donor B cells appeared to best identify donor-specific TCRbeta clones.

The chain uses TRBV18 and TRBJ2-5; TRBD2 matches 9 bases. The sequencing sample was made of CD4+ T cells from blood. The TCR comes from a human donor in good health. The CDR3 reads CASSRGGQETQYF. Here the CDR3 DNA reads TGTGCCAGCTCGCGGGGGGGCCAAGAGACCCAGTACTTC.